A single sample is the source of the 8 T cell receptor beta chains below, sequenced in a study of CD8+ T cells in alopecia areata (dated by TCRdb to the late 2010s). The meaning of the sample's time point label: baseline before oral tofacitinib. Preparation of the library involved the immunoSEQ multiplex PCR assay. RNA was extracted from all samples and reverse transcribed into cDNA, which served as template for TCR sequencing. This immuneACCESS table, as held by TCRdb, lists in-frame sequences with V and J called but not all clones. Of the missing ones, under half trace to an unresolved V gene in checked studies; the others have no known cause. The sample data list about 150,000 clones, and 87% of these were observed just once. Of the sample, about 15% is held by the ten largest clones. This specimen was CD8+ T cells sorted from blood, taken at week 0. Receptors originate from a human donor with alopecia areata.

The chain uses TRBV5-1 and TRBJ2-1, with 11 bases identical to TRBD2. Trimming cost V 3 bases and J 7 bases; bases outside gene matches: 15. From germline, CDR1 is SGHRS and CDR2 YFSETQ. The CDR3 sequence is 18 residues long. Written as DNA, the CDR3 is TGCGCCAGCAGCTCCGGGACTAGCGGCATTTCACCCTCTAATGAGCAGTTCTTC. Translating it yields CASSSGTSGISPSNEQFF.

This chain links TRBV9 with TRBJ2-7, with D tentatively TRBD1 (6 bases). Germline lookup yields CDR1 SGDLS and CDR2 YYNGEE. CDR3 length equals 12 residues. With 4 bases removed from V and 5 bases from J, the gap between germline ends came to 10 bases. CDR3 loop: CASSPQGNEQYF. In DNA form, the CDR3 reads TGTGCCAGCAGCCCCCAGGGGAACGAGCAGTACTTC.

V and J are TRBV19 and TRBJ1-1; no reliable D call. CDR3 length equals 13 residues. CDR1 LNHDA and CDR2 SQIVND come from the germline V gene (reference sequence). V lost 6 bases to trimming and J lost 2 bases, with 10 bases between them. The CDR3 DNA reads TGTGCCAGTAGCGACGATTTTAACACTGAAGCTTTCTTT. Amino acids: CASSDDFNTEAFF. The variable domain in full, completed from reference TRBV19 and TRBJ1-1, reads DGGITQSPKYLFRKEGQNVTLSCEQNLNHDAMYWYRQDPGQGLRLIYYSQIVNDFQKGDIAEGYSVSREKKESFPLTVTSAQKNPTAFYLCASSDDFNTEAFFGQGTRLTVV.

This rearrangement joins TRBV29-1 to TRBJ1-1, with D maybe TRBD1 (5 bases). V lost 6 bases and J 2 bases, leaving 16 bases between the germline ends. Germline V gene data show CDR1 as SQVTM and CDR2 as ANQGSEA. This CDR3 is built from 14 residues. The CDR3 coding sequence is TGCAGCGTGGAAATCGGGACCGTCAACACTGAAGCTTTCTTT. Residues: CSVEIGTVNTEAFF. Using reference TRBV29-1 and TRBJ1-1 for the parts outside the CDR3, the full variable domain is SAVISQKPSRDICQRGTSLTIQCQVDSQVTMMFWYRQQPGQSLTLIATANQGSEATYESGFVIDKFPISRPNLTFSTLTVSNMSPEDSSIYLCSVEIGTVNTEAFFGQGTRLTVV.

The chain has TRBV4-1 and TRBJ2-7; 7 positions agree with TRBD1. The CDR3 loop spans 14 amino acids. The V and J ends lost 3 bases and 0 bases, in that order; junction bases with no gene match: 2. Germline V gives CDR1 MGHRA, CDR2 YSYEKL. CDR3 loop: CASSQAGGSYEQYF. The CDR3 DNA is TGCGCCAGCAGCCAGGCAGGGGGCTCCTACGAGCAGTACTTC.

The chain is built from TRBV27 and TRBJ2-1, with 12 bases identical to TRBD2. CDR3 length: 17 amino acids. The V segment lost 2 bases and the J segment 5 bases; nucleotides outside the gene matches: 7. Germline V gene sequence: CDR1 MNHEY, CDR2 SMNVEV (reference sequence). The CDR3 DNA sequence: TGTGCCAGCAGTTTAATTCGACTAGCGGGAGAACACAATGAGCAGTTCTTC. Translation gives CASSLIRLAGEHNEQFF.

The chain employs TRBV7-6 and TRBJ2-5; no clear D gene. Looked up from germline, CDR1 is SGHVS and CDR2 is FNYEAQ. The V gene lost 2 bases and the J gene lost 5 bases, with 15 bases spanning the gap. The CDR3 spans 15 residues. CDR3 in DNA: TGTGCCAGCAGCTTAAGCTCTGGGGATGGGGAGACCCAGTACTTC. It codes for CASSLSSGDGETQYF.

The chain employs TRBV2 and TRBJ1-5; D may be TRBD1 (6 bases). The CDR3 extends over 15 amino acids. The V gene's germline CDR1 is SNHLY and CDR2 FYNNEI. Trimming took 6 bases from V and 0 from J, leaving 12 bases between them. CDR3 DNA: TGTGCCAGCAGCGGAGGACAGTATAGCAATCAGCCCCAGCATTTT. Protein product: CASSGGQYSNQPQHF.